A selection of T cell receptor beta chains follows, all from one sample in a study of blood T cell repertoires in COVID-19. TCRdb's table, derived via immunoSEQ multiplex PCR, lists solely in-frame clones and lacks some. The sample yields about 200,000 clones, 70% to 90% seen once. Sequencing was carried out using peripheral blood. These receptors were collected from a woman aged 70 to 79 with acute or convalescent COVID-19. The conserved cysteine and the conserved F or W are not part of the CDR3 here.

TRBJ1-1 | TRBV4-1 | ASSQEDSLNTEAF
TRBJ1-2 | TRBV15 | ATSPRDRVGNYGYT
TRBJ2-5 | TRBV7-2 | ASSQGTGNRETQY
TRBJ2-7 | TRBV10-2 | ASRGLARGLGEQY
TRBJ2-2 | TRBV27 | ATRDRGTGELF
TRBJ2-4 | TRBV11-2 | ASSRNAGVPGLQY
TRBJ2-2 | TRBV11-2 | ASSPFGGWGGELF
TRBJ2-7 | TRBV5-3 | ARSLAGRRRFLTYEQY
TRBJ2-1 | TRBV11-2 | ASSPQASAGSRQQF
TRBJ1-3 | TRBV6-2/TRBV6-3 | ASSTDRSIGNTIY
TRBJ1-1 | TRBV5-1 | ASSLRTGDTEAF
TRBJ2-2 | TRBV20-1 | SASPPGGANTGELF
TRBJ1-1 | TRBV27 | ASSREGRNTEAF
TRBJ2-1 | TRBV6-2/TRBV6-3 | ASSYSRGNEQF
TRBJ2-2 | TRBV24-1 | ATSDTLGTSGRALSDTGELF
TRBJ2-1 | TRBV28 | ASSPLGGRSREQF
TRBJ2-7 | TRBV3-1/TRBV3-2 | ASSQGTASTYEQY
TRBJ2-7 | TRBV18 | ASSRFAGRRGTYEQY
TRBJ1-1 | TRBV28 | ASSPQPMNTEAF
TRBJ2-4 | TRBV13 | ASSFGQGGVLAKNIQY
TRBJ1-6 | TRBV9 | ASSPRTGGNSPLH
TRBJ1-2 | TRBV3-1/TRBV3-2 | ASSQVRGEYGYT
TRBJ1-5 | TRBV6-5 | ASSQQAARQPQH
TRBJ2-7 | TRBV19 | ASSIGGTDHYEQY
TRBJ1-1 | TRBV7-9 | ASSLIAVMNTEAF
TRBJ1-1 | TRBV5-1 | ASSLRDPNTEAF